The 17 T cell receptor beta chains below were found in one sample sequenced in a study of cytomegalovirus exposure and HLA in healthy donors. It was with 60 Vbeta and 13 Jbeta primers that the PCR ran. Sequenced by immunoSEQ multiplex PCR; TCRdb stores in-frame clones only, minus some. The table records under 150,000 clones, roughly 73% of them present only once. Sequencing was done on a sample of PBMCs. The receptor source for this set is a male donor in good health and CMV-seronegative.

This clone was picked up one time. This chain uses TRBV4-2 with TRBJ2-7, with D possibly matching TRBD1 (6 bases). Germline V lookup: CDR1 LGHNA, CDR2 YNFKEQ. Between the trimmed V and J ends, which lost 7 bases and 5 bases, there was a span of 15 bases. The CDR3 has 13 residues. The CDR3 coding sequence is TGTGCCAGCACCACGACAGGAAGAAACGAGCAGTACTTC. Its protein product is CASTTTGRNEQYF.

The V call is TRBV19, the J call TRBJ1-4; 7 nucleotides agree with TRBD1. Germline V lookup: CDR1 LNHDA, CDR2 SQIVND (reference sequence). The V and J ends lost 2 bases and 8 bases, in that order; junction bases with no gene match: 8. The CDR3 loop spans 15 amino acids. The CDR3 here is CASSIMGTVGEKLFF. The CDR3 nucleotides are TGTGCCAGTAGTATAATGGGGACAGTGGGAGAAAAACTGTTTTTT.

The J gene is TRBJ2-3, the V gene TRBV9; D gene unclear. The CDR3 has 14 amino acids. Trimming stripped 1 base from V and 0 bases from J, with 6 bases between. Germline CDR1 SGDLS, CDR2 YYNGEE. In DNA, the CDR3 is TGTGCCAGCAGCGTATCCGGGAGCACAGATACGCAGTATTTT. It yields the protein CASSVSGSTDTQYF.

This clone was observed a few times. The chain uses TRBV2 and TRBJ2-2; TRBD2 aligns across 7 bases. Germline CDR1 is SNHLY and CDR2 is FYNNEI. The CDR3 is 14 amino acids. With V trimmed by 7 bases and J by 2 bases, 4 bases remained unmatched. CDR3 sequence: CASMRLANTGELFF. In DNA, the CDR3 is TGTGCCAGCATGAGACTAGCTAACACCGGGGAGCTGTTTTTT. Variable domain in full (rest from reference TRBV2 and TRBJ2-2): EPEVTQTPSHQVTQMGQEVILRCVPISNHLYFYWYRQILGQKVEFLVSFYNNEISEKSEIFDDQFSVERPDGSNFTLKIRSTKLEDSAMYFCASMRLANTGELFFGEGSRLTVL.

This clone appeared once. Compared with germline, one end of the junction differs, possibly owing to a read error. This same CDR3 is encoded by further DNA sequences in the sample. The chain combines TRBV27 with TRBJ1-5; tentative D call: TRBD1 (5 bases). The CDR3 spans 17 residues. Germline CDR1 reads MNHEY; CDR2 reads SMNVEV (reference sequence). CDR3 region: CASSLFGGGRTNQPQHF. The DNA for the CDR3 is TGTGCCAGTAGTTTATTTGGTGGAGGGAGGACAAATCAGCCCCAGCATTTT.

The chain has TRBV5-6 and TRBJ1-5; 8 nucleotides align to TRBD1. This CDR3 spans 16 amino acids. In germline, CDR1 is SGHDT, CDR2 YYEEEE. The J segment lost 2 bases and the V segment lost 4 bases, leaving 8 bases of the junction unmatched. The CDR3 nucleotides read TGTGCCAGCAGCCCGAGACAGGGGAGGGGCAATCAGCCCCAGCATTTT. Its protein product is CASSPRQGRGNQPQHF.

This sequence joins TRBV6-1 and TRBJ2-3; 9 bases map to TRBD2. Germline CDR1 is MNHNS and CDR2 is SASEGT. J lost 6 bases, V lost 7 bases, and 8 bases had no gene match. CDR3 length equals 14 residues. In DNA form, the CDR3 reads TGTGCCAGCATAGGTGGGGCGGGGGGGGATACGCAGTATTTT. This gives the protein CASIGGAGGDTQYF.

The chain couples TRBV28 to TRBJ1-1, with TRBD1 identical over 8 bases. The junction had 9 bases not matched to a gene; V was cut back by 8 bases and J by 1 base. The germline V gene has CDR1 MDHEN and CDR2 SYDVKM. The CDR3 is 15 amino acids. CDR3 DNA sequence: TGTGCCAGCGCCACAGGGGGGGGTTGGAACACTGAAGCTTTCTTT. It codes for CASATGGGWNTEAFF.

V is TRBV9 and J is TRBJ2-6; D remains unclear. Trimming removed 4 bases at V and 12 bases at J, with 8 bases between. The CDR3 spans 11 residues. CDR1 and CDR2 from the germline V gene are SGDLS and YYNGEE. In nucleotides, the CDR3 is TGTGCCAGCAGCCTCCGAGGCGTCCTGACTTTC. Protein product: CASSLRGVLTF.

The chain couples TRBV19 to TRBJ1-5, with D maybe TRBD1 (6 bases). CDR1 is LNHDA, CDR2 SQIVND, per germline (reference sequence). This CDR3 has 14 residues. V lost 6 bases, J lost 3 bases, and 12 bases lay in between. The CDR3 DNA reads as TGTGCCAGTAGGGGGGCCCTAACCAATCAGCCCCAGCATTTT. Its translation: CASRGALTNQPQHF.

The chain joins TRBV5-1 to TRBJ1-5; D unclear. The V gene's germline CDR1 is SGHRS and CDR2 YFSETQ. Trimming took off 0 bases at V and 7 bases at J, with 11 bases between the two ends. The CDR3 runs to 14 residues. CDR3 nucleotide sequence: TGCGCCAGCAGCTTGGAAGGAGATGGGCAGCCCCAGCATTTT. This translates into CASSLEGDGQPQHF.

The genes are TRBV29-1 and TRBJ2-1, with D tentatively TRBD2 (5 bases). CDR1 and CDR2 from the germline V gene are SQVTM and ANQGSEA. Trimming took off 5 bases at V and 4 bases at J, with 9 bases between the two ends. There are 12 residues in the CDR3. The CDR3: CSVHGVYNEQFF. CDR3 DNA: TGCAGCGTTCACGGGGTTTACAATGAGCAGTTCTTC.

This rearrangement joins TRBV7-2 to TRBJ1-5; D gene ambiguous. The CDR3 runs to 17 residues. The germline gives CDR1 SGHTA, CDR2 FQGNSA. Trimming shortened V by 1 base and J by 1 base, and 14 bases separated the two germline ends. CDR3 sequence reads: CASSLVAGRGSNQPQHF. In nucleotides, the CDR3 is TGTGCCAGCAGCTTAGTAGCGGGCCGTGGCAGCAATCAGCCCCAGCATTTT.

The chain is built from TRBV18 and TRBJ1-2; 8 bases map to TRBD1. The CDR3 spans 16 residues. From germline, CDR1 is KGHSH and CDR2 LQKENI. V trimming: 1 base; J trimming: 6 bases; junction bases outside the gene matches: 10. CDR3 loop: CASSPRERDRRDGYTF. The CDR3 DNA reads as TGTGCCAGCTCACCACGGGAACGGGACAGGAGGGATGGCTACACCTTC.

V usage is TRBV29-1 and J usage is TRBJ1-1; TRBD1 is a possible D gene (6 bases). The CDR3 length is 14 residues. Between the trimmed V and J ends, which lost 6 bases and 2 bases, there was a span of 16 bases. In germline, CDR1 is SQVTM, CDR2 ANQGSEA. The CDR3 here is CSVLWGTTNTEAFF. CDR3 in DNA: TGCAGCGTCCTTTGGGGGACAACTAACACTGAAGCTTTCTTT.

The genes are TRBV7-8 and TRBJ2-7, with TRBD2 matching over 12 bases. CDR1 is SGHVS, CDR2 FQNEAQ, per germline. The CDR3 totals 16 residues. V trimming: 2 bases; J trimming: 0 bases; junction bases outside the gene matches: 2. CDR3 sequence (DNA): TGTGCCAGCAGCTTATTGGGACTAGCGGGCTCCTACGAGCAGTACTTC. This encodes CASSLLGLAGSYEQYF. The full variable domain, in which reference TRBV7-8 and TRBJ2-7 provide the parts outside the CDR3, is GAGVSQSPRYKVAKRGQDVALRCDPISGHVSLFWYQQALGQGPEFLTYFQNEAQLDKSGLPSDRFFAERPEGSVSTLKIQRTQQEDSAVYLCASSLLGLAGSYEQYFGPGTRLTVT.

This clone was observed a handful of times. The chain couples TRBV6-1 to TRBJ1-5, with TRBD1 matching over 7 bases. The germline CDR1 and CDR2 sequences are MNHNS and SASEGT. CDR3 length: 14 residues. After removal of 4 bases from V and 6 bases from J, the junction contained 6 bases not matched to a gene. The CDR3 here is CASSGQGSGQPQHF. The CDR3 nucleotides read TGTGCCAGCAGTGGACAGGGTTCCGGTCAGCCCCAGCATTTT.